This is a list of T cell receptor beta chains from one sample in a study of cytomegalovirus exposure and HLA in healthy donors. Using immunoSEQ multiplex PCR, the repertoire was profiled, and TCRdb retains in-frame clones only, with some absent. The top ten clones hold 3.3% of a sample with 55,000 to 80,000 clones, approximately 95% of them seen once. The source material was PBMCs. The receptor set was obtained from a man younger than 35 in good health and CMV-seronegative. The CDR3 runs from the conserved cysteine through the conserved F or W. D genes are given only for firm matches. For some rows the clone size is stated as once, few or many, or as a class when expanded; others skip it.

d_call clone_size j_call v_call cdr3_aa cdr3_nt
TRBD1 - TRBJ1-2 TRBV28 CASSSRKDRGEMVGGYTF TGTGCCAGCAGTTCCCGAAAAGACAGGGGGGAGATGGTGGGTGGCTACACCTTC
- - TRBJ2-1 TRBV18 CASSPFSGGSYNEQFF TGTGCCAGCTCACCATTCTCAGGGGGGTCCTACAATGAGCAGTTCTTC
TRBD2 - TRBJ2-3 TRBV5-1 CASSPPLAGDGTDTQYF TGCGCCAGCAGCCCCCCTCTAGCGGGGGATGGCACAGATACGCAGTATTTT
- - TRBJ1-3 TRBV2 CASSDLAGSGNTIYF TGTGCCAGCAGTGACCTGGCGGGCTCTGGAAACACCATATATTTT
- - TRBJ1-5 TRBV28 CASSPGRLSNQPQHF TGTGCCAGCAGCCCCGGGAGGCTTAGCAATCAGCCCCAGCATTTT
- - TRBJ1-2 TRBV5-1 CASSLAGEGFYGYTF TGCGCCAGCAGCTTGGCCGGGGAGGGATTTTATGGCTACACCTTC
TRBD1 - TRBJ1-2 TRBV6-1 CASRLPGQGDGYTF TGTGCCAGCAGACTCCCGGGACAGGGGGATGGCTACACCTTC
TRBD1 - TRBJ1-4 TRBV7-9 CASSPLGQGNEKLFF TGTGCCAGCAGCCCCCTCGGACAGGGGAATGAAAAACTGTTTTTT
- once TRBJ2-1 TRBV7-3 CASSFESGEQFF TGTGCCAGCAGCTTCGAATCGGGTGAGCAGTTCTTC
TRBD1 - TRBJ2-7 TRBV5-4 CASSLGQGATYEQYF TGTGCCAGCAGCCTCGGACAGGGGGCCACCTACGAGCAGTACTTC
- - TRBJ1-1 TRBV7-9 CASSSPREVNTEAFF TGTGCCAGCAGCTCCCCCAGGGAGGTCAACACTGAAGCTTTCTTT
- - TRBJ1-5 TRBV19 CASSFGTSNQPQHF TGTGCCAGTAGTTTTGGGACAAGCAATCAGCCCCAGCATTTT
- - TRBJ1-2 TRBV15 CATSRDRGRANRYGYTF TGTGCCACCAGCAGAGATCGCGGCAGGGCCAACCGCTATGGCTACACCTTC
- few TRBJ1-4 TRBV27 CASSKTRNEKLFF TGTGCCAGTTCCAAGACAAGAAATGAAAAACTGTTTTTT
TRBD1 - TRBJ1-5 TRBV5-6 CASSLTGQGGYQPQHF TGTGCCAGCAGCTTGACTGGACAGGGAGGGTATCAGCCCCAGCATTTT
TRBD2 - TRBJ2-2 TRBV19 CASSIYGGDTGELFF TGTGCCAGTAGTATTTACGGGGGGGACACCGGGGAGCTGTTTTTT
TRBD1 - TRBJ2-2 TRBV10-3 CATHRTGGGELFF TGTGCCACACACCGGACAGGGGGCGGGGAGCTGTTTTTT
- - TRBJ1-2 TRBV5-5 CASSLVAGGGYGYTF TGTGCCAGCAGCTTGGTTGCGGGGGGCGGCTATGGCTACACCTTC
- - TRBJ1-1 TRBV27 CASQPRRTNTEAFF TGTGCCAGCCAGCCGCGCAGGACTAACACTGAAGCTTTCTTT
- - TRBJ2-5 TRBV9 CASSVLGGAQEGLYF TGTGCCAGCAGCGTACTGGGCGGGGCACAAGAAGGTTTGTACTTC
- - TRBJ2-7 TRBV6-1 CASMGQSYEQYF TGTGCCAGCATGGGCCAATCATACGAGCAGTACTTC
TRBD2 - TRBJ2-4 TRBV19 CASSMGGDKNIQYF TGTGCCAGTAGTATGGGGGGGGACAAAAACATTCAGTACTTC
- - TRBJ1-1 TRBV7-4 CASSFVQGSTEAFF TGTGCCAGCAGCTTTGTTCAGGGAAGCACTGAAGCTTTCTTT
TRBD2 once TRBJ2-3 TRBV10-1 CASSGWGTKDTQYF TGCGCCAGCAGTGGGTGGGGGACTAAAGATACGCAGTATTTT
TRBD1 - TRBJ1-1 TRBV7-9 CASSLGGTAEAFF TGTGCCAGCAGCTTAGGAGGGACAGCCGAAGCTTTCTTT
- - TRBJ1-5 TRBV19 CASSLSNQPQHF TGTGCCAGTAGCCTCTCGAATCAGCCCCAGCATTTT
- - TRBJ1-3 TRBV11-2 CASSFGLGGLSGNTIYF TGTGCCAGCAGCTTCGGTTTAGGAGGCCTCTCTGGAAACACCATATATTTT
- - TRBJ1-5 TRBV28 CASTLGHNANQPQHF TGTGCCAGCACTTTAGGACATAATGCCAATCAGCCCCAGCATTTT
- once TRBJ1-3 TRBV5-1 CASSLTGTGNTIYF TGCGCCAGCAGCCTGACAGGTACTGGAAACACCATATATTTT
- - TRBJ1-1 TRBV19 CASSHREGTEAFF TGTGCCAGTAGTCACAGGGAGGGGACTGAAGCTTTCTTT
TRBD1 few TRBJ2-5 TRBV6-1 CASSGTDEPWETQYF TGTGCCAGCAGCGGGACAGACGAACCTTGGGAGACCCAGTACTTC
TRBD1 - TRBJ1-1 TRBV30 CAWTGGTGNVEAFF TGTGCCTGGACAGGCGGGACAGGGAATGTAGAAGCTTTCTTT
- - TRBJ1-1 TRBV7-3 CASSHDGGTEAFF TGTGCCAGCAGCCACGACGGAGGCACTGAAGCTTTCTTT
- - TRBJ2-5 TRBV2 CASHRNPQETQYF TGTGCCAGCCACAGAAACCCCCAAGAGACCCAGTACTTC
- - TRBJ2-7 TRBV11-1 CASSLFRGDSYEQYF TGTGCCAGCAGCTTATTCCGCGGGGACTCCTACGAGCAGTACTTC
- - TRBJ1-1 TRBV5-1 CASSLAGGTSEAFF TGCGCCAGCAGCTTGGCCGGGGGAACGTCTGAAGCTTTCTTT
TRBD1 - TRBJ2-1 TRBV10-1 CASSEPDRDNEQFF TGCGCCAGCAGTGAACCGGACAGGGACAATGAGCAGTTCTTC
TRBD1 - TRBJ2-1 TRBV30 CAWSVFWDRTYYNEQFF TGTGCCTGGAGTGTGTTCTGGGACAGAACGTACTACAATGAGCAGTTCTTC
TRBD2 once TRBJ2-3 TRBV5-1 CASSTRLAGVIGADTQYF TGCGCCAGCAGCACCAGACTAGCGGGGGTTATAGGGGCGGATACGCAGTATTTT
TRBD1 - TRBJ1-1 TRBV14 CASSQRTGMNTEAFF TGTGCCAGCAGCCAAAGGACAGGGATGAACACTGAAGCTTTCTTT
- - TRBJ2-3 TRBV29-1 CSVERGPDTQYF TGCAGCGTTGAGCGGGGCCCAGATACGCAGTATTTT
- - TRBJ1-1 TRBV7-8 CASSFVGDEAFF TGTGCCAGCAGCTTCGTAGGGGATGAAGCTTTCTTT
- - TRBJ1-2 TRBV5-6 CASSSDSQRAYGYTF TGTGCCAGCAGCTCCGACAGCCAACGGGCCTATGGCTACACCTTC
TRBD2 - TRBJ2-3 TRBV13 CASRQASGGATDTQYF TGTGCCAGCAGGCAAGCTAGCGGGGGGGCGACAGATACGCAGTATTTT
- once TRBJ1-4 TRBV30 CAWSIMFGGTNEKLFF TGTGCCTGGAGTATAATGTTCGGGGGAACTAATGAAAAACTGTTTTTT
- - TRBJ2-6 TRBV10-3 CAISSEASGANVLTF TGTGCCATCAGTTCCGAGGCTTCTGGGGCCAACGTCCTGACTTTC
TRBD1 - TRBJ2-2 TRBV9 CASSGLTGYPGELFF TGTGCCAGCAGCGGTTTGACAGGGTATCCCGGGGAGCTGTTTTTT
- - TRBJ1-3 TRBV7-9 CASSSTGTGNTIYF TGTGCCAGCAGCTCGACAGGTACTGGAAACACCATATATTTT
- - TRBJ1-1 TRBV25-1 CASSLDSRNTEAFF TGTGCCAGCAGCTTGGACAGTCGAAACACTGAAGCTTTCTTT
TRBD1 - TRBJ2-7 TRBV6-5 CASTDGTGYNEQYF TGTGCCAGCACAGACGGGACAGGGTATAACGAGCAGTACTTC
- - TRBJ2-5 TRBV7-9 CASSLALGESETQYF TGTGCCAGCAGCTTAGCGCTAGGGGAATCGGAGACCCAGTACTTC
- - TRBJ2-2 TRBV10-3 CAISGGGVIEGGELFF TGTGCCATCAGTGGAGGCGGGGTGATTGAGGGCGGGGAGCTGTTTTTT
- - TRBJ1-1 TRBV30 CAWSVRAGVEAFF TGTGCCTGGAGTGTACGAGCAGGGGTTGAAGCTTTCTTT
- - TRBJ1-1 TRBV28 CASSSSKAGGQPEAFF TGTGCCAGCAGTTCTAGTAAGGCTGGGGGCCAACCTGAAGCTTTCTTT
- - TRBJ2-5 TRBV7-9 CASSFTGVSQETQYF TGTGCCAGCAGCTTTACGGGGGTATCACAAGAGACCCAGTACTTC